The clone carrying this TCR beta chain is medium-sized. The CDR3 runs to 13 residues. The germline V gene has CDR1 LNHDA and CDR2 SQIVND (reference sequence). The V end was cut by 5 bases, the J end by 7 bases, with 14 bases between. The authors seeded approximately 200,000 CFSE-labeled responder cells together with approximately 200,000 irradiated stimulator cells tagged with violet dye. These data come from a study of graft-versus-host responses after intestinal transplantation. TCRdb keeps only in-frame clones here, not all; method: immunoSEQ multiplex PCR. In the table there are approximately 14,000 clones, just under 30% of which are singletons. Study conclusions and caveats: Recipient marrow held GvH clones, some first seen in ileum or blood.

Sequences were derived from alloreactive CD4+ T cells from a mixed lymphocyte reaction culture, sampled before intestinal transplant. As for subset: CFSE-low proliferating T cells sorted from roughly six-day pre-transplant mixed lymphocyte reaction (GvH or HvG direction). The chain combines TRBV19 with TRBJ1-1; tentative D call: TRBD1 (5 bases). This clonotype was sampled from a human patient who received an intestinal transplant. The CDR3 protein is CASSSQEGSEAFF. CDR3 nucleotide sequence: TGTGCCAGTAGTTCGCAAGAGGGGAGTGAAGCTTTCTTT.